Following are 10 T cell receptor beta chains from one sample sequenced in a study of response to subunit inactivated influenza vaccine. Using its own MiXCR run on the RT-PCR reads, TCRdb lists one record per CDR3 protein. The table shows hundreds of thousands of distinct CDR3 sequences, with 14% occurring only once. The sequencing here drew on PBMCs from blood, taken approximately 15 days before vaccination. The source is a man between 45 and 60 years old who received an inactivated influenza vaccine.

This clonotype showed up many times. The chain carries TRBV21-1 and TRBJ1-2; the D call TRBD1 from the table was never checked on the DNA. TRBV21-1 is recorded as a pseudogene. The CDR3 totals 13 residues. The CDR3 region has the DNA TGTGCCAGCAGCAAAGAGGTCCCCTATGGCTACACCTTC. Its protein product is CASSKEVPYGYTF.

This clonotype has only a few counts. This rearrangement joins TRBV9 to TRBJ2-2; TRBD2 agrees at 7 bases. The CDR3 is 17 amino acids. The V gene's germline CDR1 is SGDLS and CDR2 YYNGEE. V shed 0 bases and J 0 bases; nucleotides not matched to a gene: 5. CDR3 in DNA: TGTGCCAGCAGCGTAGTCCCTAGCGGAGCGAACACCGGGGAGCTGTTTTTT. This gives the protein CASSVVPSGANTGELFF.

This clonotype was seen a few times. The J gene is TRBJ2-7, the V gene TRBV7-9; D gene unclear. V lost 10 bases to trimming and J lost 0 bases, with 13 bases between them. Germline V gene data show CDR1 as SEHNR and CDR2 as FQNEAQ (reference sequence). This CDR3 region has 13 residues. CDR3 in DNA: TGTGCCACCCGGACGGTTAGCTCCTACGAGCAGTACTTC. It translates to CATRTVSSYEQYF.

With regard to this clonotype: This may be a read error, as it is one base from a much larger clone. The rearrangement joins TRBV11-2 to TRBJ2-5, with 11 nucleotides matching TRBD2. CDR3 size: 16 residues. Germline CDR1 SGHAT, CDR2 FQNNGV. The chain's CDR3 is CTSSLLSGGAQETQYF. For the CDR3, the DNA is TGTACCAGCAGCTTGCTTAGCGGGGGGGCCCAAGAGACCCAGTACTTC.

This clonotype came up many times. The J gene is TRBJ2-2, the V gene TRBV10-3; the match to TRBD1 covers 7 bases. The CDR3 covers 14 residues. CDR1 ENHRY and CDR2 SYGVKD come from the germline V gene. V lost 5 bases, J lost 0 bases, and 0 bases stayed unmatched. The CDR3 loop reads CAISQGANTGELFF. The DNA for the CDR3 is TGTGCCATCAGTCAGGGGGCGAACACCGGGGAGCTGTTTTTT.

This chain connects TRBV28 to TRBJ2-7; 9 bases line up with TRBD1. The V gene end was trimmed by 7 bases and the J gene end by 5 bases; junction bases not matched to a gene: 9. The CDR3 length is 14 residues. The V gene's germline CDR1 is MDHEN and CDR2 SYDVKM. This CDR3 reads CASTYRGLKNEQYF. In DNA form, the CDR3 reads TGTGCCAGCACTTACAGGGGGCTTAAAAACGAGCAGTACTTC.

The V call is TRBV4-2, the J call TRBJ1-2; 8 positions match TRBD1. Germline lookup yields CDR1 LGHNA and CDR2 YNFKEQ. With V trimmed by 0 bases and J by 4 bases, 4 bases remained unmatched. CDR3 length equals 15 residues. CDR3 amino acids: CASSQEQGVIYGYTF. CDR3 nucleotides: TGTGCCAGCAGCCAAGAACAGGGGGTGATCTATGGCTACACCTTC.

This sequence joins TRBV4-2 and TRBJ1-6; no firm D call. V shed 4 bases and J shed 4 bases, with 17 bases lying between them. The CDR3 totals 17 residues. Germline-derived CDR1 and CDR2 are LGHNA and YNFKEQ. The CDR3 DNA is TGTGCCAGCAGCCCCTCGGCGCTTCGCGTATATAATTCACCCCTCCACTTT. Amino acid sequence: CASSPSALRVYNSPLHF.

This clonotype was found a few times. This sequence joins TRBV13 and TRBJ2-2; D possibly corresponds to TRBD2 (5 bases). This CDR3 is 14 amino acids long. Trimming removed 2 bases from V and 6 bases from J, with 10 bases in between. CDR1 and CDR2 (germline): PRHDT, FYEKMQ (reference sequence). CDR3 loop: CASSLRTYPGELFF. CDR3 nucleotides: TGTGCCAGCAGCTTAAGGACTTACCCCGGGGAGCTGTTTTTT.

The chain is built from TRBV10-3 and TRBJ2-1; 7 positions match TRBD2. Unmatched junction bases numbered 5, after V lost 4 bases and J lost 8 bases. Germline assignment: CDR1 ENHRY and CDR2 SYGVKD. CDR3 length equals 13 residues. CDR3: CAISGTSAHEQFF. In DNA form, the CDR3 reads TGTGCCATCAGTGGGACTAGTGCTCATGAGCAGTTCTTC.